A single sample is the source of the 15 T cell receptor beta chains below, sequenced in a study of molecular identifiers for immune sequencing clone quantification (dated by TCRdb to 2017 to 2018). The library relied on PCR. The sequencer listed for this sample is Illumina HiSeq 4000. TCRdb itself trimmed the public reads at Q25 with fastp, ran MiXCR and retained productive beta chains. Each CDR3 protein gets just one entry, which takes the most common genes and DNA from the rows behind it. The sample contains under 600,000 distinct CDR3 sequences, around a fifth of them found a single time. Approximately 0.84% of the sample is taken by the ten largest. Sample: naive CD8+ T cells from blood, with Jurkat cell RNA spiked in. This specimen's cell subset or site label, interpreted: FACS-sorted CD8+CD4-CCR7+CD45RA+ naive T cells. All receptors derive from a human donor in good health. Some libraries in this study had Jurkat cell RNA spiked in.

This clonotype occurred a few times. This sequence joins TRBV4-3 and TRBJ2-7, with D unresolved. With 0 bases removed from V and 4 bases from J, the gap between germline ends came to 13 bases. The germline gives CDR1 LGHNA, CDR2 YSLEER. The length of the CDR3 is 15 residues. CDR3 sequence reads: CASSQDWAEGYEQYF. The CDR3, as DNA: TGCGCCAGCAGCCAAGATTGGGCAGAAGGGTACGAGCAGTACTTC.

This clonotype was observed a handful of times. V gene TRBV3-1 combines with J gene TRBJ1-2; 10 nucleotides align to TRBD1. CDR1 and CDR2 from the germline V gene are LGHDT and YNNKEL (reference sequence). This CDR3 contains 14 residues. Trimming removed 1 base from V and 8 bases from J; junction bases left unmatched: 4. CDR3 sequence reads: CASSQGQGAVGYTF. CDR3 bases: TGTGCCAGCAGCCAAGGACAGGGGGCTGTGGGCTACACCTTC.

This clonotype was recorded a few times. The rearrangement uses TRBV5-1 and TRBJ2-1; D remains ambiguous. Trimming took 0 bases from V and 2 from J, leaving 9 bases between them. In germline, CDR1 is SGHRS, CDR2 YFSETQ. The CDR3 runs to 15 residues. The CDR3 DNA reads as TGCGCCAGCAGCTTGGCCCCCGAGACCTACAATGAGCAGTTCTTC. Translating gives CASSLAPETYNEQFF.

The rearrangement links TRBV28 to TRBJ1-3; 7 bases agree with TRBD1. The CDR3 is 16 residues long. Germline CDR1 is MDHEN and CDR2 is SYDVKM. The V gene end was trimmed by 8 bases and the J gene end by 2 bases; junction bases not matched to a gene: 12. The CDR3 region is CASGGDRAITGNTIYF. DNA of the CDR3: TGTGCCAGCGGGGGAGACAGGGCCATCACTGGAAACACCATATATTTT.

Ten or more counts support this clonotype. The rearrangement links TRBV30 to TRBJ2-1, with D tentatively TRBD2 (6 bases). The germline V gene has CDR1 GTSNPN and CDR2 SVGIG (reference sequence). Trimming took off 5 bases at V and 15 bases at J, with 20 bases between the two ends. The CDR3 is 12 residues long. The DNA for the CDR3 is TGTGCCTGGGAGCCGGGACTTTCTATTAGGTTCTTC. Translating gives CAWEPGLSIRFF.

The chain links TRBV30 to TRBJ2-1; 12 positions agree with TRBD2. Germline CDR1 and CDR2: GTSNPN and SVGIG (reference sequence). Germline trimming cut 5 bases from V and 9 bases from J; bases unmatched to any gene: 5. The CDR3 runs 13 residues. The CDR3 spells CAWASGGAFEQFF. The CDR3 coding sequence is TGTGCCTGGGCTAGCGGGGGGGCCTTTGAGCAGTTCTTC.

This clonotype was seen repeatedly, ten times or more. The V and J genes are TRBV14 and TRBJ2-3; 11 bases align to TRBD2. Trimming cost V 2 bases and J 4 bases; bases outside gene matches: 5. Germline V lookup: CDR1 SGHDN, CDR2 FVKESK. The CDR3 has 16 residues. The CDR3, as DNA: TGTGCCAGCAGCCAAAAACTAGCGGGAGCTGCAGATACGCAGTATTTT. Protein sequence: CASSQKLAGAADTQYF.

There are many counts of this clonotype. The CDR3 sequence: CASSVEGSLSYEQYF. The CDR3 nucleotides read TGTGCCAGCAGCGTAGAAGGCAGCCTCTCCTACGAGCAGTACTTC. The chain carries TRBV9 and TRBJ2-7; D unresolved. Trimming removed 0 bases at V and 0 bases at J, with 10 bases between. Looked up from germline, CDR1 is SGDLS and CDR2 is YYNGEE. The CDR3 consists of 15 residues. Drawing the rest from reference TRBV9 and TRBJ2-7, the complete variable domain is DSGVTQTPKHLITATGQRVTLRCSPRSGDLSVYWYQQSLDQGLQFLIQYYNGEERAKGNILERFSAQQFPDLHSELNLSSLELGDSALYFCASSVEGSLSYEQYFGPGTRLTVT.

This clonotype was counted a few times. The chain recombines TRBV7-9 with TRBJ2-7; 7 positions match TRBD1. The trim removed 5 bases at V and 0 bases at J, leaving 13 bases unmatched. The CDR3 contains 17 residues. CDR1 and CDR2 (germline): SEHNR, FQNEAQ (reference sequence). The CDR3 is CASSPPHPGQSSYEQYF. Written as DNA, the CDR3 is TGTGCCAGCAGCCCACCCCACCCGGGACAGAGCTCCTACGAGCAGTACTTC.

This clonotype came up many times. CDR3 in amino acids: CASSLTGNEQYF. CDR3 DNA: TGTGCCAGCAGTTTAACTGGAAACGAGCAGTACTTC. This sequence joins TRBV28 and TRBJ2-7; D uncertain. V was pared by 2 bases and J by 5 bases, with 7 bases between. This CDR3 is built from 12 residues. Germline values: CDR1 MDHEN, CDR2 SYDVKM.

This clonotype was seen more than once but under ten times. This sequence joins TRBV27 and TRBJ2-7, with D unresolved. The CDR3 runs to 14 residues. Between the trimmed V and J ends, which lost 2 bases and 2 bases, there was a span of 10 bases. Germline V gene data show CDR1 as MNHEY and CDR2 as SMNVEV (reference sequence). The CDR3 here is CASSLGATAYEQYF. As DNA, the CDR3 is TGTGCCAGCAGTTTAGGCGCGACGGCCTACGAGCAGTACTTC.

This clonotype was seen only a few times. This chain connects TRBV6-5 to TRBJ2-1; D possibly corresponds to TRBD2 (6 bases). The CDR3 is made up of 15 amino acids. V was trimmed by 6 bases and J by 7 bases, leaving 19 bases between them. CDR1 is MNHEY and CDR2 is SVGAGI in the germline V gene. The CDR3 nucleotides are TGTGCCAGCAGGGTATATTCCGGGAGTCCAAATGAGCAGTTCTTC. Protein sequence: CASRVYSGSPNEQFF.

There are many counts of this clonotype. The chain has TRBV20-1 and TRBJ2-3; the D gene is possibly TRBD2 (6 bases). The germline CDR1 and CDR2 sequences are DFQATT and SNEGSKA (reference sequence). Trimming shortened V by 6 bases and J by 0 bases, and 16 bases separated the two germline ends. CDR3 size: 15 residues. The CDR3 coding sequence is TGCAGTGCCCTGGGCCCACGGGGGAGCACAGATACGCAGTATTTT. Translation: CSALGPRGSTDTQYF.

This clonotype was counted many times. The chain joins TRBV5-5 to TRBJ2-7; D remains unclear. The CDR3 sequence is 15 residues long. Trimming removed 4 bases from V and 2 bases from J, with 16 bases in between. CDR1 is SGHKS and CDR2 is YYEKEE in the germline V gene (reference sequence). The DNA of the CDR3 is TGTGCCAGCAGCCCGCCAATTTCGGGCCCCTACGAGCAGTACTTC. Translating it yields CASSPPISGPYEQYF.

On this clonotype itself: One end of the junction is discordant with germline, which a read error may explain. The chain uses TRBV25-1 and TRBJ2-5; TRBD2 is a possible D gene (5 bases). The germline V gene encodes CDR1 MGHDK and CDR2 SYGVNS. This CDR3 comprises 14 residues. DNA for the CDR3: TGTGCCAGCAGTGGACCGGGATTCCAAGAGGCCCAGTACTTC. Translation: CASSGPGFQEAQYF.